Detailed here is one TCR beta chain. Its antigen is still unknown. These data come from a study of cytomegalovirus exposure and HLA in healthy donors. Study details: The 95 to 150 validation repertoires used a platform that matched the one used for the approximately 670 first-cohort repertoires, as a later analysis reported.

This CDR3 spans 15 amino acids. V gave up 3 bases and J gave up 2 bases; unmatched junction bases: 3. CDR1 is MDHEN and CDR2 is SYDVKM in the germline V gene. The donors were members of the validation cohort, which comprised approximately 120 subjects and was separate from the first cohort of roughly 700 subjects. Sequenced by immunoSEQ multiplex PCR; TCRdb stores in-frame clones only, minus some. This repertoire shows about 140,000 clones, almost 85% found once; its top ten account for almost 1.5%. Study conclusions and caveats: It was about 180 TCR beta chains that were listed as cytomegalovirus-associated.

The origin of this receptor is a woman aged 30 to 39 in good health and CMV-seronegative. The source material was PBMCs. The chain links TRBV28 to TRBJ2-7, with 11 bases lining up with TRBD1. DNA for the CDR3: TGTGCCAGCAGTTTCCGGGACAGGGGGACCTACGAGCAGTACTTC. Encoded protein: CASSFRDRGTYEQYF.